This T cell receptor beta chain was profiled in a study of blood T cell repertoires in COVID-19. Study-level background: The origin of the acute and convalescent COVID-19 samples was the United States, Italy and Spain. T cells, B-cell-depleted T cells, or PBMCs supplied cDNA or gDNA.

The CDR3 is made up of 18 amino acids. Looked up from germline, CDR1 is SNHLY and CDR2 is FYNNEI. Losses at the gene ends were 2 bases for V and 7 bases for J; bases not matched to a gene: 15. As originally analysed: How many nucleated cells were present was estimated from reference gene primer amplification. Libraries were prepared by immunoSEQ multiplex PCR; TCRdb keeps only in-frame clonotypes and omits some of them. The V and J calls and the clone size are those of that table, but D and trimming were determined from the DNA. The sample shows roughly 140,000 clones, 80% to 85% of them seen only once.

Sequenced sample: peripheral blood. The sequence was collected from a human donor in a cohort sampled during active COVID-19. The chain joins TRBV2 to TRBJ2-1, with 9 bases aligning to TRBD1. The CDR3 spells CASSEPYPMGQGRNEQFF. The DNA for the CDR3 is TGTGCCAGCAGTGAACCCTACCCGATGGGACAGGGTAGGAATGAGCAGTTCTTC. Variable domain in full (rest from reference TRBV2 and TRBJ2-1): EPEVTQTPSHQVTQMGQEVILRCVPISNHLYFYWYRQILGQKVEFLVSFYNNEISEKSEIFDDQFSVERPDGSNFTLKIRSTKLEDSAMYFCASSEPYPMGQGRNEQFFGPGTRLTVL.